Each of the 8 T cell receptor beta chains below was sequenced from the same sample in a study of CD8 T cells in ankylosing spondylitis. TCRdb itself ran the 5' RACE reads through MiXCR, one entry per CDR3 protein. The profile shows some 840,000 distinct CDR3 sequences, over 9.5% of them singletons. Their antigens remain unidentified. Broader study findings: In ankylosing spondylitis blood, a motif of roughly 8 highly homologous TCR beta variants appeared characteristic.

Sequenced sample: blood, either unsorted or a sorted T cell fraction (not recorded which). The receptors were sampled from a male donor with ankylosing spondylitis.

The chain combines TRBV7-2 with TRBJ2-7, with TRBD1 identical over 7 bases. CDR3 length equals 14 residues. V lost 6 bases to trimming and J lost 4 bases; unmatched junction nucleotides: 9. CDR1 and CDR2 from the germline V gene are SGHTA and FQGNSA. The CDR3 nucleotides are TGTGCCAGCAGTCCCCCGGACAGGCCGTACGAGCAGTACTTC. As protein: CASSPPDRPYEQYF. The full variable domain, completed using reference TRBV7-2 and TRBJ2-7, is GAGVSQSPSNKVTEKGKDVELRCDPISGHTALYWYRQSLGQGLEFLIYFQGNSAPDKSGLPSDRFSAERTGGSVSTLTIQRTQQEDSAVYLCASSPPDRPYEQYFGPGTRLTVT.

The rearrangement links TRBV7-2 to TRBJ2-7; TRBD1 agrees at 7 bases. The V and J ends lost 6 bases and 4 bases, in that order; junction bases with no gene match: 9. The germline V gene has CDR1 SGHTA and CDR2 FQGNSA. The length of the CDR3 is 14 residues. CDR3 sequence reads: CASSKGAQEYEQYF. DNA for the CDR3: TGTGCCAGCAGTAAGGGGGCGCAGGAATACGAGCAGTACTTC.

This chain uses TRBV7-6 with TRBJ2-2; possibly TRBD2 for D (6 bases). Trimming cost V 10 bases and J 2 bases, with 17 bases left between them. The CDR3 is 15 amino acids. Germline V CDR1 and CDR2: SGHVS, FNYEAQ. This CDR3 reads CATSGTPRNTGELFF. Written as DNA, the CDR3 is TGTGCCACCTCTGGGACTCCACGTAACACCGGGGAGCTGTTTTTT.

This clonotype occurred a few times. V is TRBV18 and J is TRBJ2-5, with TRBD1 matching over 7 bases. After removal of 4 bases from V and 5 bases from J, the junction contained 7 bases not matched to a gene. The CDR3 is 14 residues long. The V gene's germline CDR1 is KGHSH and CDR2 LQKENI. In DNA, the CDR3 is TGTGCCAGCTCACAGACAGGGCACGCGGAGACCCAGTACTTC. Protein sequence: CASSQTGHAETQYF.

The chain joins TRBV11-2 to TRBJ1-2; 9 bases match TRBD1. The germline gives CDR1 SGHAT, CDR2 FQNNGV. The trim removed 3 bases at V and 5 bases at J, leaving 10 bases unmatched. CDR3 length equals 16 residues. The CDR3 nucleotides read TGTGCCAGCAGCTTTATCGGGGGACAGGGCGGGTATGGCTACACCTTC. As protein: CASSFIGGQGGYGYTF.

The chain recombines TRBV5-1 with TRBJ2-2; 9 bases map to TRBD2. This CDR3 is 15 amino acids long. CDR1 and CDR2 from the germline V gene are SGHRS and YFSETQ. The V segment lost 0 bases and the J segment 4 bases; nucleotides outside the gene matches: 1. The CDR3: CASSLGTSVTGELFF. CDR3 DNA sequence: TGCGCCAGCAGCTTGGGGACTAGCGTCACCGGGGAGCTGTTTTTT. The whole variable domain, filled in from reference TRBV5-1 and TRBJ2-2, reads KAGVTQTPRYLIKTRGQQVTLSCSPISGHRSVSWYQQTPGQGLQFLFEYFSETQRNKGNFPGRFSGRQFSNSRSEMNVSTLELGDSALYLCASSLGTSVTGELFFGEGSRLTVL.

There are a few counts of this clonotype. The V and J genes are TRBV19 and TRBJ2-2, with D hard to call. This CDR3 has 13 amino acids. Germline CDR1 LNHDA, CDR2 SQIVND (reference sequence). Trimming left V 4 bases short and J 3 bases short, with 6 bases between. The CDR3: CASSSPDTGELFF. In DNA form, the CDR3 reads TGTGCCAGTAGTAGCCCGGACACCGGGGAGCTGTTTTTT.

In this sample, this clonotype turned up many times. V gene TRBV10-1 combines with J gene TRBJ2-5, with D perhaps given as TRBD1 or TRBD2 (5 bases each). CDR1 and CDR2 (germline): WNHNN, SYGVQD (reference sequence). The germline V and J ends were trimmed by 0 bases and 1 base, with 9 bases remaining between them. The CDR3 has 15 amino acids. CDR3 loop: CASSESGRVQETQYF. CDR3 nucleotide sequence: TGCGCCAGCAGTGAGTCGGGACGGGTCCAAGAGACCCAGTACTTC.